This TCR beta chain was sequenced for a study of circulating and synovial CD4+ cells in juvenile arthritis. Method: immunoSEQ multiplex PCR; TCRdb's copy keeps in-frame clones and lacks some. Of some 35,000 clones detected, about 94% appear once; the ten largest clones hold roughly 0.7%. In this sample, this clone turned up once. What it recognizes is unknown. CDR1 and CDR2 (germline): SGDLS, YYNGEE. V was trimmed by 0 bases and J by 3 bases, leaving 19 bases between them. CDR3 length equals 18 residues. General observations from the study: These blood cells shared more CDR3 sequences with synovium than bulk blood. Diversity here was lower than in bulk blood CD4 cells. T cell genome counts differed by at least an order of magnitude between CPL and CD4 samples.

The TCR originated in a human donor with juvenile idiopathic arthritis. The rearrangement links TRBV9 to TRBJ2-1, with D maybe TRBD1 (6 bases). Material for sequencing was CD4+ T cells from blood. The CDR3 here is CASSVGPPQGSFYNEQFF. In nucleotides, the CDR3 is TGTGCCAGCAGCGTAGGCCCCCCACAGGGTTCGTTCTACAATGAGCAGTTCTTC.